This T cell receptor (beta chain) was documented in a study of T cells in Graves' hyperthyroidism and ophthalmopathy. Lactation, pregnancy, other autoimmune disease or uncontrolled infection led to exclusion of patients. The CDR3 is 14 residues long. J was trimmed by 5 bases and V by 8 bases; bases with no gene match: 9. Germline V CDR1 and CDR2: MNHEY, SVGEGT. This clonotype was observed a few times. Amplified TCR beta CDR3 regions came from RNA transcripts. First-round RT-PCR targeting the TCR CDR3 was performed with the HTBI primer set. MiXCR, applied by TCRdb to the multiplex PCR reads, yields one record per CDR3 protein. The sample lists hundreds of thousands of distinct CDR3 sequences, 15% to 18% occurring once.

Specimen: blood. This clonotype originated in a woman aged 18-29 years with Graves' hyperthyroidism. The chain uses TRBV6-2 or TRBV6-3 and TRBJ2-1; 7 bases map to TRBD2. CDR3 loop: CASAISGDNNEQFF. The CDR3 DNA follows: TGTGCCAGCGCTATCAGCGGGGATAACAATGAGCAGTTCTTC.